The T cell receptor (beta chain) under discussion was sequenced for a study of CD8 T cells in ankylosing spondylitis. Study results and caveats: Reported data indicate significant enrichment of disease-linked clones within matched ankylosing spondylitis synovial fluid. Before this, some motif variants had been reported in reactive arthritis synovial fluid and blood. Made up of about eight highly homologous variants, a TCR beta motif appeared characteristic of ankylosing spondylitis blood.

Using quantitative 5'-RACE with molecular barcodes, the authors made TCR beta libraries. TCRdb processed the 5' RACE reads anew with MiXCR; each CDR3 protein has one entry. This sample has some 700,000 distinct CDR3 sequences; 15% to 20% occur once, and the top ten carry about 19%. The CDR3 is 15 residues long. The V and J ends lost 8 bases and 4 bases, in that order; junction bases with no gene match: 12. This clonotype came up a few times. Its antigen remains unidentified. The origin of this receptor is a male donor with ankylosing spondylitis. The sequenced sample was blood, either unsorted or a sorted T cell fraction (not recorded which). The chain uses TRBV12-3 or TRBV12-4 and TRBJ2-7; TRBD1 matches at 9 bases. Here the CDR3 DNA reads TGTGCCAGCTCCTTCGGGACAGGGTTAATGTACGAGCAGTACTTC. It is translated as CASSFGTGLMYEQYF.